This T cell receptor beta chain was sequenced for a study of T cell changes during pregnancy in multiple sclerosis. Clones were sequenced by immunoSEQ multiplex PCR, and TCRdb holds only the in-frame ones, with some missing. The data show roughly 100,000 clones, roughly 92% seen once. The V segment lost 7 bases and the J segment 2 bases; nucleotides outside the gene matches: 6. The CDR3 is 14 residues long. CDR1 and CDR2 (germline): SGHNT, YYREEE (reference sequence). This chain joins TRBV5-4 and TRBJ1-1; 9 nucleotides line up with TRBD1. This clonotype was sampled from a female donor with multiple sclerosis, enrolled in a pregnancy study. The input for sequencing was peripheral blood, taken after pregnancy. CDR3 residues: CASGWDRVNTEAFF. For the CDR3, the DNA is TGTGCCAGCGGATGGGACAGGGTAAACACTGAAGCTTTCTTT.